A single sample gave rise to the 15 T cell receptor beta chains below, sequenced in a study of synovial regulatory T cells in juvenile arthritis. Using immunoSEQ multiplex PCR, the repertoire was profiled, and TCRdb retains in-frame clones only, with some absent. This table holds 10,000 or so clones. Material for sequencing was Treg cells from blood. As for subset: remaining (HLA-DR-negative) circulating blood Treg cells. The origin of the receptors is a donor younger than 30 with juvenile idiopathic arthritis.

The chain has TRBV6-1 and TRBJ1-2; as DNA is missing, the TRBD1 call by TCRdb cannot be tested. Germline CDR1 is MNHNS and CDR2 is SASEGT. The CDR3 totals 12 residues. DNA was not recorded. Here the CDR3 reads CATPDSYYGYTF.

J is TRBJ2-1 and V is TRBV4-1; as DNA is missing, the TRBD2 call by TCRdb cannot be tested. The CDR3 loop spans 14 amino acids. No DNA sequence was recorded. The V gene's germline CDR1 is MGHRA and CDR2 YSYEKL. The CDR3 sequence: CASSQEPLADEQFF.

The V call is TRBV11-2, the J call TRBJ1-2; TCRdb's D gene call, TRBD1, goes unchecked for lack of DNA. The CDR3 runs 15 residues. Only the protein is available. Germline loops: CDR1 SGHAT, CDR2 FQNNGV. CDR3 amino acids: CASSNQGALSYGYTF.

The CDR3 loop reads CASTWGTGGRMTYGYTF. The chain couples TRBV5-6 to TRBJ1-2; the D gene TCRdb calls, TRBD1, cannot be checked with no DNA. The CDR3 runs to 17 residues. A DNA sequence was not provided. Germline assignment: CDR1 SGHDT and CDR2 YYEEEE.

The CDR3 is CAISTEGAGVKNIQYF. The chain is built from TRBV10-3 and TRBJ2-4; as DNA is missing, the TRBD1 call by TCRdb cannot be tested. From germline, CDR1 is ENHRY and CDR2 SYGVKD. The CDR3 extends over 16 amino acids. The DNA is not on file.

J is TRBJ2-3 and V is TRBV18. Per germline, CDR1 KGHSH and CDR2 LQKENI. The length of the CDR3 is 16 residues. DNA is not on record. This chain's CDR3 is CASSPRQGGRGDTQYF. Full variable domain (remainder filled in from reference TRBV18 and TRBJ2-3): NAGVMQNPRHLVRRRGQEARLRCSPMKGHSHVYWYRQLPEEGLKFMVYLQKENIIDESGMPKERFSAEFPKEGPSILRIQQVVRGDSAAYFCASSPRQGGRGDTQYFGPGTRLTVL.

V and J are TRBV6-1 and TRBJ1-2. The germline V gene encodes CDR1 MNHNS and CDR2 SASEGT. CDR3 length: 14 amino acids. The DNA sequence is not available. The CDR3 sequence: CASSGGGNNYGYTF.

V and J are TRBV12-5 and TRBJ2-1; TCRdb names TRBD1, which stays unverified in the absence of DNA. The germline V gene has CDR1 LGHNT and CDR2 FRNRAP. The CDR3 extends over 16 amino acids. There is no recorded DNA. The CDR3 is CASVPETVVLYNEQFF. Full variable domain (remainder filled in from reference TRBV12-5 and TRBJ2-1): DARVTQTPRHKVTEMGQEVTMRCQPILGHNTVFWYRQTMMQGLELLAYFRNRAPLDDSGMPKDRFSAEMPDATLATLKIQPSEPRDSAVYFCASVPETVVLYNEQFFGPGTRLTVL.

The rearrangement links TRBV10-3 to TRBJ2-6. Germline V lookup: CDR1 ENHRY, CDR2 SYGVKD. The CDR3 extends over 17 amino acids. The record lacks a DNA sequence. CDR3 region: CAISETSGRSGANVLTF.

The chain recombines TRBV4-1 with TRBJ2-7; TCRdb proposes TRBD2, but this gene call is untestable without DNA. Looked up from germline, CDR1 is MGHRA and CDR2 is YSYEKL. This CDR3 has 19 amino acids. No DNA is given. CDR3 amino acids: CASSQESSLADSTFYEQYF.

The chain links TRBV11-2 to TRBJ2-1. Germline CDR1 SGHAT, CDR2 FQNNGV. This CDR3 region has 14 residues. No DNA is recorded. CDR3 in amino acids: CASSLRGRGDEQFF.

CDR3: CASSTLGGPFYGYTF. V is TRBV5-6 and J is TRBJ1-2. Per the germline V gene, CDR1 is SGHDT and CDR2 is YYEEEE. The CDR3 loop spans 15 amino acids. DNA is not recorded here.

V is TRBV11-2 and J is TRBJ2-2. Germline loops: CDR1 SGHAT, CDR2 FQNNGV. CDR3 size: 14 residues. The protein alone is recorded here. This chain's CDR3 is CASSKGARAGELFF.

This rearrangement joins TRBV19 to TRBJ2-7; absent DNA, TCRdb's TRBD2 call cannot be checked. The CDR3 length is 15 residues. Nucleotide data are not available. Germline V gene data show CDR1 as LNHDA and CDR2 as SQIVND (reference sequence). The CDR3 region is CASSIAGRGIYEQYF.

The chain is built from TRBV6-1 and TRBJ1-3; TCRdb outputs TRBD1, but without DNA this stays unchecked. The CDR3 covers 13 residues. A DNA sequence was not provided. CDR1 and CDR2 from the germline V gene are MNHNS and SASEGT. CDR3: CASRQSSGNTIYF.